The rows below give T cell receptor beta chains drawn from one sample of a study of blood T cell repertoires in COVID-19. Clones were read by immunoSEQ multiplex PCR, and TCRdb kept only the in-frame ones, dropping some. In the table there are 300,000 or so clones, around nine tenths of which are singletons. The specimen was peripheral blood. Receptor source: a man in his 70s with acute or convalescent COVID-19. Each CDR3 is given with its conserved first and last residue. D genes are given only for firm matches. Only part of the rows carry a size: once, few, many, or a class if the clone is expanded.

V	J	D	size	CDR3	DNA
TRBV7-6	TRBJ2-5	TRBD2	.	CASSLGLSSGGRETQYF	TGTGCCAGCAGCTTAGGGCTGTCCAGCGGGGGGCGGGAGACCCAGTACTTC
TRBV5-1	TRBJ1-4	TRBD1	.	CASSRDRGDLGEKLFF	TGCGCCAGCAGCCGGGACAGGGGAGATCTAGGTGAAAAACTGTTTTTT
TRBV3-1/TRBV3-2	TRBJ2-3	TRBD2	.	CASSPTSGVSTDTQYF	TGTGCCAGCAGCCCGACTAGCGGGGTTAGCACAGATACGCAGTATTTT
TRBV7-3	TRBJ2-3	.	once	CASSLNPGNTDTQYF	TGTGCCAGCAGCTTAAACCCAGGAAACACAGATACGCAGTATTTT
TRBV5-1	TRBJ2-1	TRBD2	.	CASSLSGGAYNEQFF	TGCGCCAGCAGCCTTAGCGGGGGAGCCTACAATGAGCAGTTCTTC
TRBV21-1	TRBJ2-5	.	.	CASSTRTGEETQYF	TGTGCCAGCAGCACCCGGACGGGAGAAGAGACCCAGTACTTC
TRBV10-2	TRBJ2-5	TRBD2	.	CASRRTGGGWETQYF	TGCGCCAGCAGGAGAACCGGGGGGGGCTGGGAGACCCAGTACTTC
TRBV6-5	TRBJ1-5	TRBD1	.	CASTGTGGNQPQHF	TGTGCCAGCACCGGGACAGGGGGCAATCAGCCCCAGCATTTT
TRBV6-2/TRBV6-3	TRBJ2-7	.	.	CASSYPAIEQYF	TGTGCCAGCAGTTACCCTGCGATAGAGCAGTACTTC
TRBV2	TRBJ1-5	TRBD1	.	CASSYGQVQQRPQHF	TGTGCCAGCAGTTACGGACAGGTCCAACAACGGCCCCAGCATTTT
TRBV24-1	TRBJ2-1	TRBD1	once	CATSDVPGQGMGYNEQFF	TGTGCCACCAGTGACGTCCCGGGACAGGGAATGGGCTACAATGAGCAGTTCTTC
TRBV19	TRBJ2-3	TRBD1	few	CASSTPTGTDTQYF	TGTGCCAGTAGTACCCCGACAGGGACAGATACGCAGTATTTT
TRBV4-3	TRBJ2-7	TRBD2	.	CASSPSPGGEQYF	TGCGCCAGCAGCCCATCACCGGGGGGCGAGCAGTACTTC
TRBV6-6	TRBJ1-1	.	few	CASGGPGQNTEAFF	TGTGCCAGCGGGGGACCGGGACAGAACACTGAAGCTTTCTTT
TRBV6-2/TRBV6-3	TRBJ2-3	TRBD2	.	CASSSLSGPFTDTQYF	TGTGCCAGCAGCTCCCTTAGCGGGCCTTTCACAGATACGCAGTATTTT
TRBV4-3	TRBJ2-1	TRBD2	.	CASSQEGRAGGHDEQFF	TGCGCCAGCAGCCAAGAGGGTCGAGCGGGGGGGCACGATGAGCAGTTCTTC
TRBV9	TRBJ1-3	.	.	CASSVGRDNGNTIYF	TGTGCCAGCAGCGTCGGCAGGGATAATGGAAACACCATATATTTT
TRBV28	TRBJ1-6	.	.	CASAQGGANSPLHF	TGTGCCAGCGCCCAAGGGGGGGCTAATTCACCCCTCCACTTT
TRBV30	TRBJ2-5	.	.	CAWSTGGFQYF	TGTGCCTGGAGTACCGGGGGTTTTCAGTACTTC
TRBV5-5	TRBJ2-3	TRBD2	.	CASSLGLAGGNTDTQYF	TGTGCCAGCAGCTTGGGACTAGCGGGGGGAAACACAGATACGCAGTATTTT
TRBV5-1	TRBJ2-5	.	once	CASSLLGGQETQYF	TGCGCCAGCAGCTTGCTAGGGGGACAAGAGACCCAGTACTTC
TRBV5-1	TRBJ2-5	TRBD1	.	CASSSDRVGGETQYF	TGCGCCAGCAGCTCCGACAGGGTTGGGGGAGAGACCCAGTACTTC
TRBV15	TRBJ2-4	.	.	CATSRGGQNIQYF	TGTGCCACCAGCAGAGGGGGCCAAAACATTCAGTACTTC
TRBV11-2	TRBJ1-6	TRBD1	once	CASSLEGQGSSPLHF	TGTGCCAGCAGCTTAGAAGGACAGGGAAGTAGCCCCCTCCACTTT
TRBV12-3/TRBV12-4	TRBJ2-1	TRBD1	.	CASSRDRVNEFF	TGTGCCAGCAGTCGGGACAGGGTAAATGAGTTCTTC
TRBV27	TRBJ1-6	.	.	CASSLSDNSPLHF	TGTGCCAGCAGCCTTAGTGATAATTCACCCCTCCACTTT
TRBV18	TRBJ1-1	TRBD1	.	CASSPPSRQGAEAFF	TGTGCCAGCTCACCACCGAGCCGACAGGGCGCTGAAGCTTTCTTT
TRBV12-3/TRBV12-4	TRBJ1-6	.	.	CASSLAGGMHF	TGTGCCAGCAGTTTGGCCGGGGGGATGCACTTT
TRBV18	TRBJ2-1	TRBD1	.	CASSPWDRGTTEQFF	TGTGCCAGCTCGCCCTGGGACAGGGGTACCACTGAGCAGTTCTTC
TRBV7-3	TRBJ2-7	.	.	CASSLQSGYEQYF	TGTGCCAGCAGCTTACAGAGCGGCTACGAGCAGTACTTC
TRBV15	TRBJ1-6	.	.	CATSITDNSPLHF	TGTGCCACCAGCATCACGGATAATTCACCCCTCCACTTT
TRBV19	TRBJ2-6	.	.	CASSIGSSGANVLTF	TGTGCCAGTAGTATCGGGAGCTCTGGGGCCAACGTCCTGACTTTC
TRBV19	TRBJ2-5	.	once	CASSTRRVGETQYF	TGTGCCAGTAGTACGAGGAGGGTGGGGGAGACCCAGTACTTC
TRBV28	TRBJ1-5	TRBD1	.	CASSFSGQGVNQPQHF	TGTGCCAGCAGTTTCTCCGGGCAGGGGGTTAATCAGCCCCAGCATTTT
TRBV5-1	TRBJ2-2	.	once	CASSLELPNTGELFF	TGCGCCAGCAGCTTGGAACTGCCGAACACCGGGGAGCTGTTTTTT
TRBV3-1/TRBV3-2	TRBJ2-1	TRBD2	once	CASSLGLAGIDEQFF	TGTGCCAGCAGCCTGGGACTAGCGGGAATAGATGAGCAGTTCTTC
TRBV5-1	TRBJ2-5	TRBD2	.	CASSPLTSGRGETQYF	TGCGCCAGCAGCCCGCTAACTAGCGGCCGGGGAGAGACCCAGTACTTC
TRBV7-3	TRBJ1-1	.	.	CASSPQNGLSGTEAFF	TGTGCCAGCAGCCCCCAGAACGGACTGAGTGGGACTGAAGCTTTCTTT
TRBV28	TRBJ1-1	TRBD1	.	CASSYRGGWEAFF	TGTGCCAGCAGTTACAGGGGCGGATGGGAAGCTTTCTTT
TRBV28	TRBJ2-3	.	.	CASLASVRPTDTQYF	TGTGCCAGCTTGGCTAGCGTTAGACCCACAGATACGCAGTATTTT
TRBV7-9	TRBJ1-5	.	.	CASSPIESSNQPQHF	TGTGCCAGCAGCCCCATCGAGTCTAGCAATCAGCCCCAGCATTTT
TRBV28	TRBJ1-2	.	.	CASSFGYGYTF	TGTGCCAGCAGTTTCGGCTATGGCTACACCTTC
TRBV11-2	TRBJ1-1	TRBD1	.	CASSLEDRANTEAFF	TGTGCCAGCAGCTTAGAGGACAGGGCGAACACTGAAGCTTTCTTT
TRBV10-3	TRBJ2-1	.	.	CAISEFSGARNEQFF	TGTGCCATCAGTGAGTTCAGTGGGGCCCGCAATGAGCAGTTCTTC
TRBV6-6	TRBJ1-1	.	.	CASSYQGHTEAFF	TGTGCCAGCAGTTACCAGGGGCACACTGAAGCTTTCTTT
TRBV3-1/TRBV3-2	TRBJ2-7	TRBD1	.	CASSAQGAREQYF	TGTGCCAGCAGTGCACAGGGGGCGAGAGAGCAGTACTTC
TRBV20-1	TRBJ1-2	.	.	CSASQGYGYTF	TGCAGTGCTAGCCAGGGGTATGGCTACACCTTC
TRBV28	TRBJ1-5	.	.	CASTPPRPALEGLHF	TGTGCCAGCACCCCTCCGAGACCCGCCTTGGAGGGGCTGCATTTT
TRBV6-6	TRBJ2-3	.	.	CASSYYSGHRTDTQYF	TGTGCCAGCAGTTATTACTCGGGACATCGCACAGATACGCAGTATTTT
TRBV2	TRBJ2-2	.	.	CASSDRFGELFF	TGTGCCAGCAGCGACAGGTTCGGGGAGCTGTTTTTT
TRBV19	TRBJ2-5	TRBD2	.	CASSITSGSVGDETQYF	TGTGCCAGTAGTATAACTAGCGGGAGCGTCGGGGATGAGACCCAGTACTTC
TRBV9	TRBJ1-3	.	.	CASSPHWGGLEGNTIYF	TGTGCCAGCAGCCCGCACTGGGGAGGGCTGGAAGGAAACACCATATATTTT
TRBV5-1	TRBJ2-3	TRBD2	.	CASSRGLADASTDTQYF	TGCGCCAGCAGCCGTGGCCTAGCGGACGCAAGCACAGATACGCAGTATTTT
TRBV6-2/TRBV6-3	TRBJ1-5	TRBD1	.	CASSLPGTGRNQPQHF	TGTGCCAGCAGTCTACCCGGGACAGGGAGGAATCAGCCCCAGCATTTT
TRBV5-1	TRBJ2-1	TRBD1	once	CASSPQRGPFYNEQFF	TGCGCCAGCAGCCCGCAGAGGGGGCCATTCTACAATGAGCAGTTCTTC
TRBV5-4	TRBJ1-5	.	.	CASSYGPSNQPQHF	TGTGCCAGCAGTTACGGTCCTAGCAATCAGCCCCAGCATTTT
TRBV7-2	TRBJ2-1	.	.	CASSLRRGPNEQFF	TGTGCCAGCAGCTTAAGGCGGGGGCCGAATGAGCAGTTCTTC